These 18 T cell receptor beta chains were sequenced from one sample in a study of lymphopenia after photon versus proton radiotherapy. Clones were read by immunoSEQ multiplex PCR, and TCRdb kept only the in-frame ones, dropping some. The sample includes about 18,000 clones, roughly nine tenths of them seen just once. The sample consisted of peripheral blood, taken from a patient treated with photon-based radiotherapy. These receptors all come from a middle-aged woman with cholangiocarcinoma.

The V call is TRBV5-1, the J call TRBJ2-5; a possible D gene is TRBD2 (6 bases). The CDR3 runs to 17 residues. Germline CDR1 SGHRS, CDR2 YFSETQ. Trimming removed 2 bases from V and 5 bases from J, with 22 bases in between. Written as DNA, the CDR3 is TGCGCCAGCAGCTTATGGGGGGAAGTAAGGCAAGGGGAGACCCAGTACTTC. It encodes CASSLWGEVRQGETQYF.

The rearrangement joins TRBV27 to TRBJ2-1; 8 nucleotides agree with TRBD2. Trimming took 7 bases from V and 3 from J; bases not matched to a gene: 8. The CDR3 extends over 15 amino acids. Germline V gene data show CDR1 as MNHEY and CDR2 as SMNVEV (reference sequence). CDR3 sequence (DNA): TGTGCCAGCATAGGAGCGGGAGAGTACTACAATGAGCAGTTCTTC. Protein: CASIGAGEYYNEQFF.

This clone was seen just once. The J gene is TRBJ1-2, the V gene TRBV4-3; 10 bases match TRBD1. Germline CDR1 and CDR2: LGHNA and YSLEER. Trimming took 4 bases from V and 5 from J; bases not matched to a gene: 4. CDR3 size: 14 residues. Written as DNA, the CDR3 is TGCGCCAGCAGCCCCCGGGACAGGGGATATGGCTACACCTTC. This gives the protein CASSPRDRGYGYTF.

This clone turned up a few times. The chain links TRBV4-2 to TRBJ2-1; maybe TRBD1 (6 bases). The germline gives CDR1 LGHNA, CDR2 YNFKEQ. The CDR3 runs 15 residues. V dropped 4 bases and J dropped 5 bases, with 15 bases sitting between them. CDR3 loop: CASSPTWDIDNEQFF. In DNA, the CDR3 is TGTGCCAGCAGCCCAACGTGGGACATAGACAATGAGCAGTTCTTC.

This clone showed up just a few times. The chain is built from TRBV5-4 and TRBJ1-1, with 10 bases aligning to TRBD1. This CDR3 spans 17 amino acids. After removal of 0 bases from V and 4 bases from J, the junction contained 9 bases not matched to a gene. The germline V gene encodes CDR1 SGHNT and CDR2 YYREEE (reference sequence). In DNA, the CDR3 is TGTGCCAGCAGCTTGGTCCCCGGGACAGGGGTCGGCACTGAAGCTTTCTTT. It encodes CASSLVPGTGVGTEAFF.

The chain combines TRBV5-6 with TRBJ2-5, with 9 bases matching TRBD2. CDR3 size: 14 residues. Germline values: CDR1 SGHDT, CDR2 YYEEEE. V was pared by 4 bases and J by 5 bases, with 6 bases of the junction left unmatched. CDR3 in amino acids: CASSQWTSEETQYF. CDR3 sequence (DNA): TGTGCCAGCAGCCAATGGACTAGCGAGGAGACCCAGTACTTC.

The CDR3 protein is CASSIGAGELFF. CDR3 in DNA: TGCGCCAGCAGTATAGGGGCCGGGGAGCTGTTTTTT. The V gene is TRBV5-1, the J gene TRBJ2-2, with a possible D match to TRBD1 (5 bases). This CDR3 region has 12 residues. Per germline, CDR1 SGHRS and CDR2 YFSETQ. V was cut by 5 bases and J by 6 bases, with 8 bases left in between.

The V call is TRBV9, the J call TRBJ2-1, with a weak D call TRBD2 (6 bases). The V end was cut by 0 bases, the J end by 15 bases, with 16 bases between. The CDR3 is 13 amino acids. Germline lookup yields CDR1 SGDLS and CDR2 YYNGEE. CDR3 nucleotide sequence: TGTGCCAGCAGCGTAGAACCCGGGGGTTTGCCGTTCTTC. The encoded protein is CASSVEPGGLPFF.

The chain carries TRBV14 and TRBJ2-1; 11 nucleotides agree with TRBD2. This CDR3 is built from 13 residues. Germline loops: CDR1 SGHDN, CDR2 FVKESK. With 4 bases clipped from V and 12 bases from J, the junction kept 5 bases outside the gene matches. CDR3 DNA: TGTGCCAGCAGCCCCGGACTAGCGGGTGGGCAGTTCTTC. It is translated as CASSPGLAGGQFF.

The chain couples TRBV10-1 to TRBJ2-3, with TRBD2 identical over 10 bases. CDR3 length: 16 amino acids. Germline trimming cut 4 bases from V and 1 base from J; bases unmatched to any gene: 5. The germline CDR1 and CDR2 sequences are WNHNN and SYGVQD (reference sequence). The CDR3 DNA reads TGCGCCAGCAGTGGTCCCGGGACTAGCGGCACAGATACGCAGTATTTT. Translating it yields CASSGPGTSGTDTQYF.

The V and J genes are TRBV7-3 and TRBJ2-3; D remains unclear. Germline V gives CDR1 SGHTA, CDR2 FQGTGA. V lost 2 bases and J lost 2, with 14 bases in between. CDR3 length: 16 amino acids. The CDR3 spells CASSLVWAEDTDTQYF. The CDR3 DNA follows: TGTGCCAGCAGCTTAGTATGGGCCGAAGACACAGATACGCAGTATTTT.

V is TRBV28 and J is TRBJ2-1; unclear D gene. Germline CDR1 reads MDHEN; CDR2 reads SYDVKM. Trimming pared 1 base from V and 7 bases from J, leaving 11 bases between. CDR3 length: 14 amino acids. Here the CDR3 DNA reads TGTGCCAGCAGTTTATACCGCAGTAATAATGAGCAGTTCTTC. Its protein is CASSLYRSNNEQFF.

The chain's CDR3 is CASSTRQGGNYGYTF. In DNA form, the CDR3 reads TGTGCCAGCAGCACCCGACAGGGAGGGAACTATGGCTACACCTTC. The genes are TRBV7-9 and TRBJ1-2, with 7 positions matching TRBD1. V shed 5 bases, J shed 2 bases, and the junction held 8 bases outside the gene matches. Looked up from germline, CDR1 is SEHNR and CDR2 is FQNEAQ (reference sequence). The CDR3 spans 15 residues.

This clone appeared once. This chain uses TRBV5-6 with TRBJ2-2, with 9 bases matching TRBD2. The CDR3 is made up of 15 amino acids. Germline CDR1 is SGHDT and CDR2 is YYEEEE. V gave up 0 bases and J gave up 5 bases; unmatched junction bases: 2. CDR3 nucleotides: TGTGCCAGCAGCTTGGTGGCGGGAGGGACCGGGGAGCTGTTTTTT. It is translated as CASSLVAGGTGELFF. The whole variable domain, filled in from reference TRBV5-6 and TRBJ2-2, reads DAGVTQSPTHLIKTRGQQVTLRCSPKSGHDTVSWYQQALGQGPQFIFQYYEEEERQRGNFPDRFSGHQFPNYSSELNVNALLLGDSALYLCASSLVAGGTGELFFGEGSRLTVL.

The rearrangement joins TRBV6-1 to TRBJ2-7, with no clear D. The germline V gene has CDR1 MNHNS and CDR2 SASEGT. Trimming stripped 0 bases from V and 1 base from J, with 16 bases between. This CDR3 is built from 17 residues. CDR3 bases: TGTGCCAGCAGTGAAGCGTTCTCAAGGGCGTCATCCTACGAGCAGTACTTC. Its protein is CASSEAFSRASSYEQYF.

The chain couples TRBV10-3 to TRBJ2-4; D is unclear. This CDR3 contains 15 residues. The germline V and J ends were trimmed by 3 bases and 1 base, with 10 bases remaining between them. Germline CDR1 and CDR2: ENHRY and SYGVKD. CDR3: CAISDPSGAKNIQYF. CDR3 in DNA: TGTGCCATCAGTGACCCCTCGGGTGCCAAAAACATTCAGTACTTC.

In DNA, the CDR3 is TGCGCCAGCAGCCGGGACTCTAGCGGGAGTCGGAGGCAGTTCTTC. The encoded protein is CASSRDSSGSRRQFF. This chain links TRBV4-3 with TRBJ2-1, with TRBD2 identical over 10 bases. Germline V CDR1 and CDR2: LGHNA, YSLEER. The length of the CDR3 is 15 residues. Unmatched junction bases numbered 12, after V lost 4 bases and J lost 12 bases.

The chain employs TRBV2 and TRBJ1-2, with TRBD1 as a possible D gene (5 bases). Germline V CDR1 and CDR2: SNHLY, FYNNEI. The germline V and J ends were trimmed by 10 bases and 9 bases, with 21 bases remaining between them. This CDR3 is 13 amino acids long. The CDR3 reads CAMTFDSAPSYTF. For the CDR3, the DNA is TGTGCCATGACCTTTGACAGTGCCCCCAGCTACACCTTC.